Listed below are T cell receptor beta chains from one sample, sequenced in a study of blood T cell repertoires in COVID-19. The method was immunoSEQ multiplex PCR; TCRdb's version includes in-frame clones alone and lacks a portion of them. The repertoire holds 300,000 to 450,000 clones, with around 87% as singletons. Sequenced input: PBMCs or T cells enriched from blood (not recorded which). Receptor source: a man younger than 45 who had recovered from COVID-19. The CDR3 runs from the conserved cysteine through the conserved F or W. D genes are given only for firm matches. Rows give clone size only sometimes, using once, few, many, or a class for an expanded clone.

size	V	J	D	CDR3	DNA
NA	TRBV4-1	TRBJ2-5	NA	CASSQAGEETQYF	TGCGCCAGCAGCCAAGCTGGGGAGGAGACCCAGTACTTC
NA	TRBV7-2	TRBJ2-2	NA	CASSLAQGNTGELFF	TGTGCCAGCAGCTTAGCGCAGGGGAACACCGGGGAGCTGTTTTTT
NA	TRBV10-3	TRBJ1-1	TRBD1	CAIGTDHTEAFF	TGTGCCATCGGGACAGACCACACTGAAGCTTTCTTT
NA	TRBV30	TRBJ1-2	TRBD1	CAGGLQGAVGYTF	TGTGCCGGCGGCCTACAGGGGGCGGTTGGCTACACCTTC
NA	TRBV3-1/TRBV3-2	TRBJ1-2	NA	CASSQGGGGYYGYTF	TGTGCCAGCAGCCAAGGAGGGGGGGGCTACTATGGCTACACCTTC
NA	TRBV14	TRBJ1-2	NA	CASSQHREGYTF	TGTGCCAGCAGCCAGCACAGGGAGGGCTACACCTTC
NA	TRBV19	TRBJ2-1	NA	CASKGLGSYNEQFF	TGTGCCTCCAAGGGGTTGGGGTCCTACAATGAGCAGTTCTTC
NA	TRBV10-3	TRBJ2-3	TRBD2	CAISEIFGGGGTDTQYF	TGTGCCATCAGTGAGATATTCGGCGGGGGGGGCACAGATACGCAGTATTTT
once	TRBV27	TRBJ1-5	NA	CASSLLGADGSNQPQHF	TGTGCCAGCAGTTTATTAGGAGCGGACGGTAGCAATCAGCCCCAGCATTTT
NA	TRBV11-2	TRBJ2-1	TRBD2	CASSLTRDYVYNEQFF	TGTGCCAGCAGCTTAACCCGGGACTATGTCTACAATGAGCAGTTCTTC
few	TRBV6-5	TRBJ1-1	NA	CASNEQGRGSEAFF	TGTGCCAGCAACGAACAGGGAAGAGGGAGTGAAGCTTTCTTT
NA	TRBV6-2/TRBV6-3	TRBJ1-1	TRBD1	CASSPTGGYTEAFF	TGTGCCAGCAGCCCGACAGGGGGATACACTGAAGCTTTCTTT
many	TRBV19	TRBJ2-7	NA	CASSKGDMANEQYF	TGTGCCAGTAGTAAGGGGGACATGGCTAACGAGCAGTACTTC
NA	TRBV5-5	TRBJ1-3	NA	CASSLDASSGNTIYF	TGTGCCAGCAGCTTGGACGCGAGCTCTGGAAACACCATATATTTT
NA	TRBV2	TRBJ1-1	NA	CASMPPSNTEAFF	TGTGCCAGCATGCCCCCCAGTAACACTGAAGCTTTCTTT
NA	TRBV29-1	TRBJ1-2	TRBD1	CSVLRGRGYGYTF	TGCAGCGTTTTAAGGGGGCGCGGCTATGGCTACACCTTC
NA	TRBV6-5	TRBJ2-7	TRBD2	CASSYSRGLARHEQYF	TGTGCCAGCAGTTACTCGAGAGGACTAGCGAGACACGAGCAGTACTTC
NA	TRBV4-2	TRBJ2-2	NA	CASSQDGTPGITGELFF	TGTGCCAGCAGCCAAGATGGGACTCCCGGAATCACCGGGGAGCTGTTTTTT
NA	TRBV5-5	TRBJ1-2	NA	CASSSSVGADNYGYTF	TGTGCCAGCAGCTCCTCGGTAGGGGCGGATAACTATGGCTACACCTTC
few	TRBV4-1	TRBJ1-5	NA	CASSPESNQPQHF	TGCGCCAGCAGCCCGGAGTCGAATCAGCCCCAGCATTTT
NA	TRBV30	TRBJ1-2	NA	CAWSLRESGYGYTF	TGTGCCTGGAGCTTGAGGGAGAGCGGCTATGGCTACACCTTC
once	TRBV19	TRBJ1-5	NA	CASTPLFSESNQPQHF	TGTGCCAGTACCCCCCTGTTCTCGGAGAGCAATCAGCCCCAGCATTTT
NA	TRBV4-1	TRBJ1-4	NA	CASSQDRTGPNEKLFF	TGCGCCAGCAGCCAAGATCGAACAGGCCCTAATGAAAAACTGTTTTTT
NA	TRBV10-1	TRBJ2-3	NA	CASSEGASETDTQYF	TGCGCCAGCAGTGAGGGGGCTAGCGAAACAGATACGCAGTATTTT
NA	TRBV19	TRBJ2-1	NA	CASISKSRDTVLEQFF	TGTGCCAGCATCTCGAAGAGCCGGGACACCGTCCTAGAGCAGTTCTTC
NA	TRBV6-5	TRBJ2-7	NA	CVTTGGYEQYF	TGTGTCACAACCGGCGGCTACGAGCAGTACTTC
NA	TRBV12-3/TRBV12-4	TRBJ1-2	NA	CASTYLPGDGYTF	TGTGCCAGCACTTACCTTCCAGGGGATGGCTACACCTTC
NA	TRBV7-8	TRBJ2-2	NA	CASSPVYRELFF	TGTGCCAGCAGCCCGGTGTACCGGGAGCTGTTTTTT
NA	TRBV6-5	TRBJ1-2	NA	CASRTAGGYGYTF	TGTGCCAGCAGGACAGCGGGGGGCTATGGCTACACCTTC
NA	TRBV9	TRBJ1-1	NA	CASSVEWGPTEAFF	TGTGCCAGCAGCGTAGAATGGGGGCCCACTGAAGCTTTCTTT
NA	TRBV7-9	TRBJ1-1	NA	CASSPRQGAEAFF	TGTGCCAGCAGCCCAAGACAAGGGGCTGAAGCTTTCTTT
NA	TRBV24-1	TRBJ2-5	TRBD2	CATRGEGETQYF	TGTGCCACCAGGGGGGAGGGGGAGACCCAGTACTTC
NA	TRBV7-2	TRBJ1-2	TRBD1	CASSLDRQGYGYTF	TGTGCCAGCAGCTTAGATCGACAGGGTTATGGCTACACCTTC
NA	TRBV18	TRBJ1-1	NA	CASHRGRVMNTEAFF	TGTGCCAGCCATCGAGGGAGGGTTATGAACACTGAAGCTTTCTTT
once	TRBV7-2	TRBJ2-5	NA	CASSPRWRQETQYF	TGTGCCAGCAGCCCGAGATGGCGGCAAGAGACCCAGTACTTC
NA	TRBV6-6	TRBJ1-2	NA	CASRPGPLSYGYTF	TGTGCCAGCAGACCAGGCCCGCTCTCCTATGGCTACACCTTC
NA	TRBV11-3	TRBJ2-2	TRBD2	CASSRGTSGSGELFF	TGTGCCAGCAGCCGAGGGACTAGCGGTTCCGGGGAGCTGTTTTTT
NA	TRBV19	TRBJ1-1	TRBD1	CASSSGAPTGGTEAFF	TGTGCCAGTAGTTCCGGGGCCCCGACAGGGGGCACTGAAGCTTTCTTT
NA	TRBV6-5	TRBJ1-5	NA	CASSWNDRNQPQHF	TGTGCCAGCAGTTGGAACGACAGGAATCAGCCCCAGCATTTT
NA	TRBV19	TRBJ1-2	NA	CASRRDSNYGYTF	TGTGCCAGTAGGCGGGATTCTAACTATGGCTACACCTTC
NA	TRBV9	TRBJ2-1	TRBD2	CASSVGSGGAEWNYNEQFF	TGTGCCAGCAGCGTAGGTAGCGGGGGGGCCGAATGGAACTACAATGAGCAGTTCTTC
once	TRBV9	TRBJ2-7	NA	CASSVVPATTYEQYF	TGTGCCAGCAGCGTAGTTCCAGCGACCACCTACGAGCAGTACTTC
NA	TRBV4-1	TRBJ1-5	NA	CASSQDLREPQHF	TGCGCCAGCAGCCAAGATCTGAGGGAGCCCCAGCATTTT
NA	TRBV10-3	TRBJ1-1	NA	CAISAATGNTEAFF	TGTGCCATCAGTGCAGCCACAGGGAACACTGAAGCTTTCTTT
NA	TRBV27	TRBJ1-6	NA	CASSLSTSSYNSPLHF	TGTGCCAGCAGTTTATCAACGAGCTCCTATAATTCACCCCTCCACTTT
NA	TRBV4-1	TRBJ2-3	TRBD2	CASSQSRTSVDTQYF	TGCGCCAGCAGCCAATCCAGGACTAGTGTGGATACGCAGTATTTT
NA	TRBV5-6	TRBJ2-7	NA	CASSPGSPYEQYF	TGTGCCAGCAGCCCTGGGAGCCCCTACGAGCAGTACTTC
NA	TRBV19	TRBJ1-1	NA	CASSITRMNTEAFF	TGTGCCAGTAGTATCACTCGTATGAACACTGAAGCTTTCTTT
NA	TRBV27	TRBJ1-2	NA	CASSLRPGLYGYTF	TGTGCCAGCAGTTTAAGACCGGGTCTCTATGGCTACACCTTC
NA	TRBV5-1	TRBJ2-7	TRBD2	CASSLAFGLAGRYEQYF	TGCGCCAGCAGCTTGGCCTTTGGACTAGCGGGGAGGTACGAGCAGTACTTC
NA	TRBV27	TRBJ2-7	TRBD2	CASQPSGGSSYEQYF	TGTGCCAGCCAACCTAGCGGAGGGAGCTCCTACGAGCAGTACTTC
few	TRBV14	TRBJ1-2	NA	CASSPGGAFGYTF	TGTGCCAGCAGCCCTGGGGGCGCCTTTGGCTACACCTTC
NA	TRBV7-6	TRBJ2-5	NA	CASSLIAGDQETQYF	TGTGCCAGCAGCTTAATTGCAGGGGATCAAGAGACCCAGTACTTC
NA	TRBV27	TRBJ1-6	TRBD1	CASSLRFGSQGDNSPLHF	TGTGCCAGCAGTTTAAGGTTTGGGTCCCAGGGGGATAATTCACCCCTCCACTTT
NA	TRBV6-2/TRBV6-3	TRBJ1-5	TRBD1	CASSLSGGNQPQHF	TGTGCCAGCAGTCTTTCAGGGGGAAATCAGCCCCAGCATTTT
NA	TRBV9	TRBJ2-3	TRBD1	CASSTGTENTDTQYF	TGTGCCAGCAGCACCGGGACAGAGAACACAGATACGCAGTATTTT
NA	TRBV15	TRBJ2-2	NA	CATRTRQTGELFF	TGTGCCACCAGGACTAGACAAACCGGGGAGCTGTTTTTT
NA	TRBV10-1	TRBJ2-3	NA	CASNRQATDTQYF	TGCGCCAGCAACCGACAAGCCACAGATACGCAGTATTTT